This T cell receptor (beta chain) was recorded in a study of blood T cell repertoires in COVID-19. Study in general: From T cells, B-cell-depleted T cells, or PBMCs came the material, which was cDNA or gDNA.

The protocol was immunoSEQ multiplex PCR, while the TCRdb copy is restricted to in-frame clones and leaves out a portion. Of about 200,000 clones in the sample, around four fifths were seen once. The V gene end was trimmed by 0 bases and the J gene end by 3 bases; junction bases not matched to a gene: 6. This CDR3 contains 17 residues. V usage is TRBV23-1 and J usage is TRBJ2-5; the match to TRBD2 covers 11 bases. TRBV23-1 belongs to the ORF category, with a function that is uncertain. The sequenced material came from peripheral blood. This TCR came from a woman between 50 and 59 years old with active or convalescent COVID-19. Here the CDR3 DNA reads TGCGCCAGCAGTCAATCAGGTAGCGGGAGGGCGGAAGAGACCCAGTACTTC. Amino acids: CASSQSGSGRAEETQYF.